What follows is one TCR beta chain and its context. These data are taken from a study of T-cell reconstitution after alpha-beta-depleted transplantation in children. Unique molecular identifiers were incorporated into the prepared TCRbeta library. Via MiXCR, TCRdb re-called the PCR reads, giving one row per CDR3 protein. Found here are over 200,000 distinct CDR3 sequences, around 9.6% of them singletons; the top ten hold around 6.2%. Trimming took 4 bases from V and 2 from J; bases not matched to a gene: 4. CDR3 size: 16 residues. Germline-derived CDR1 and CDR2 are SGHRS and YFSETQ. This clonotype was obtained from a human donor who donated a stem cell graft to a child with acute lymphoblastic leukemia. The material was PBMCs from the stem cell graft donor, obtained from the stem cell graft. The chain employs TRBV5-1 and TRBJ1-6; 9 nucleotides match TRBD1. The CDR3, as DNA: TGCGCCAGCAGCCCGGGACAGGGTCCCTATAATTCACCCCTCCACTTT. Translating it yields CASSPGQGPYNSPLHF.